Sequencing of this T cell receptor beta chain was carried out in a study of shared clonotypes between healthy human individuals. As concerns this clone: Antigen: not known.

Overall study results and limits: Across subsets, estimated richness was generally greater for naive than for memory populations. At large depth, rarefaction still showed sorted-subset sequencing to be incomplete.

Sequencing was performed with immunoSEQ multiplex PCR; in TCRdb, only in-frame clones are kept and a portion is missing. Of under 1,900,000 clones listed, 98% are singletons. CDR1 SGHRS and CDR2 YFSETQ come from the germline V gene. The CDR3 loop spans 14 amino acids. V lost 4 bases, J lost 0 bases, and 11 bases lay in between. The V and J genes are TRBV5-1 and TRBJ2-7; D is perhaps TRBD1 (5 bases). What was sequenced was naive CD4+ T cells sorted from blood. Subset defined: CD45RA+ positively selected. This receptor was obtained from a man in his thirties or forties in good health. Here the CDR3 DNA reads TGCGCCAGCAGCAGCTCGGACATCTCCTACGAGCAGTACTTC. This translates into CASSSSDISYEQYF.